One TCR beta chain is described in this entry. From germline, CDR1 is LNHDA and CDR2 SQIVND (reference sequence). V gave up 3 bases and J gave up 5 bases; unmatched junction bases: 4. The CDR3 sequence is 14 residues long. These data belong to a study of shared clonotypes between healthy human individuals. Some clones are missing from TCRdb's copy, which holds only in-frame ones; the method was immunoSEQ multiplex PCR. The top ten hold approximately 0.06% of the sample, which has more than 400,000 clones, 90% to 96% seen once. The rearrangement links TRBV19 to TRBJ1-1; TRBD1 agrees at 9 bases. Sequenced material: naive CD4+ T cells sorted from blood. Sample subset: CD45RA+ positively selected. The receptor comes from a woman younger than 45 in good health. The CDR3 DNA is TGTGCCAGTAGTATTGGGGACAGGGCGACTGAAGCTTTCTTT. This translates into CASSIGDRATEAFF.